This T cell receptor (beta chain) was documented in a study of CD8+CD57+ T cells in acquired aplastic anemia. Only patients with CD8+CD57+ cell expansion on flow cytometry were chosen for sequencing. Blood samples were obtained from patients who had received no prior therapy. CDR3 and TCR beta VDJ profiling relied on genomic DNA as the template. TCRdb recomputed calls from the reads with MiXCR, one row per CDR3 protein. This sample has approximately 80,000 distinct CDR3 sequences, with roughly 72% found just once. Germline assignment: CDR1 SQVTM and CDR2 ANQGSEA. CDR3 length: 13 amino acids. The J segment lost 5 bases and the V segment lost 4 bases, leaving 3 bases of the junction unmatched.

The sample was sorted CD4+, CD8+, or CD8+CD57+ T cells (not recorded which) from PBMCs. V is TRBV29-1 and J is TRBJ2-2, with TRBD2 matching 8 bases. This receptor was obtained from a human donor with aplastic anemia. CDR3 sequence (DNA): TGCAGCGTTGGGACTAGCAGGACCGGGGAGCTGTTTTTT. Residues: CSVGTSRTGELFF.